Following are 30 T cell receptor beta chains from one sample sequenced in a study of PD-1 blockade in classical Hodgkin lymphoma (TCRdb year 2020). This specimen's time point label, interpreted: cycle 1 day 1 (C1D1), immediately before nivolumab initiation. Every trial patient had relapsed following autologous stem cell transplantation, and prior brentuximab vedotin exposure was what differed among cohorts A, B and C. The method was the immunoSEQ multiplex PCR assay. In its TCRdb copy, this immuneACCESS table keeps in-frame sequences only and misses some clones. Where compared with another copy, unresolved V genes explain less than half of these, and the others have no known cause. This sample lists under 15,000 clones; just under 80% were detected once. Approximately 22% of the sample comes from the top ten. Sequenced here: peripheral blood mononuclear cells (PBMCs), sampled at baseline. These receptors were collected from a human donor with classical Hodgkin lymphoma.

This clone showed up just once. The V and J genes are TRBV4-1 and TRBJ1-2, with 8 bases matching TRBD1. The germline CDR1 and CDR2 sequences are MGHRA and YSYEKL. Trimming removed 4 bases from V and 1 base from J; junction bases left unmatched: 2. This CDR3 spans 14 amino acids. For the CDR3, the DNA is TGCGCCAGCAGCCCACAGGGGGTTAACTATGGCTACACCTTC. Residues: CASSPQGVNYGYTF.

This chain uses TRBV4-2 with TRBJ2-7, with 16 bases fitting TRBD2. Germline V lookup: CDR1 LGHNA, CDR2 YNFKEQ. The CDR3 has 21 amino acids. The V and J ends lost 1 base and 2 bases, in that order; junction bases with no gene match: 14. The CDR3, as DNA: TGTGCCAGCAGCCAAGTCACCGGGACTAGCGGGGGGGCCATTCCGACCTACGAGCAGTACTTC. This gives the protein CASSQVTGTSGGAIPTYEQYF.

The chain uses TRBV18 and TRBJ2-5; D is unresolved. Germline CDR1 is KGHSH and CDR2 is LQKENI. V gave up 3 bases and J gave up 5 bases, with 7 bases separating them. The CDR3 loop spans 12 amino acids. In nucleotides, the CDR3 is TGTGCCAGCTCACCGATGGGTGAGACCCAGTACTTC. Its translation is CASSPMGETQYF.

The V and J genes are TRBV18 and TRBJ2-7; TRBD1 matches 8 bases. The CDR3 has 15 amino acids. The V gene's germline CDR1 is KGHSH and CDR2 LQKENI. The V gene end was trimmed by 4 bases and the J gene end by 4 bases; junction bases not matched to a gene: 9. Here the CDR3 DNA reads TGTGCCAGCTCACAGACGACAGGGGCGGGGTACGAGCAGTACTTC. Amino acids: CASSQTTGAGYEQYF.

The V gene is TRBV19, the J gene TRBJ1-5, with D maybe TRBD1 (6 bases). V was trimmed by 6 bases and J by 2 bases, leaving 20 bases between them. Germline CDR1 reads LNHDA; CDR2 reads SQIVND (reference sequence). This CDR3 has 17 amino acids. In DNA form, the CDR3 reads TGTGCCAGTAGGCCCTCCGGGGGGCCAACCGGCAATCAGCCCCAGCATTTT. As protein: CASRPSGGPTGNQPQHF. Combining the CDR3 with reference TRBV19 and TRBJ1-5 gives the whole variable domain DGGITQSPKYLFRKEGQNVTLSCEQNLNHDAMYWYRQDPGQGLRLIYYSQIVNDFQKGDIAEGYSVSREKKESFPLTVTSAQKNPTAFYLCASRPSGGPTGNQPQHFGDGTRLSIL.

This clone was counted once. As DNA, the CDR3 is TGTGCCAGCAGTTCCGACTATTGGAGGCGCAATGAGCAGTTCTTC. The encoded protein is CASSSDYWRRNEQFF. V gene TRBV28 combines with J gene TRBJ2-1, with TRBD2 as a possible D gene (5 bases). CDR3 length: 15 amino acids. CDR1 and CDR2 from the germline V gene are MDHEN and SYDVKM. Trimming took off 4 bases at V and 6 bases at J, with 16 bases between the two ends.

This clone was detected only once. This rearrangement joins TRBV4-1 to TRBJ2-7, with D uncertain. Between the trimmed V and J ends, which lost 1 base and 0 bases, there was a span of 10 bases. The V gene's germline CDR1 is MGHRA and CDR2 YSYEKL. There are 15 residues in the CDR3. The CDR3 spells CASSQGPGTSYEQYF. DNA of the CDR3: TGCGCCAGCAGCCAAGGCCCGGGTACCTCCTACGAGCAGTACTTC.

The chain combines TRBV6-5 with TRBJ2-5; the match to TRBD1 covers 10 bases. J gave up 2 bases and V 2 bases, and 2 bases lay outside the gene matches. The CDR3 has 15 amino acids. CDR1 is MNHEY, CDR2 SVGAGI, per germline. The CDR3, as DNA: TGTGCCAGCAGTTACGCGGACAGGGGGCAAGAGACCCAGTACTTC. Residues: CASSYADRGQETQYF.

V and J are TRBV11-2 and TRBJ1-2; 9 bases are shared with TRBD1. In germline, CDR1 is SGHAT, CDR2 FQNNGV. V was pared by 5 bases and J by 7 bases, with 5 bases of the junction left unmatched. The CDR3 extends over 13 amino acids. The CDR3: CASSHRGRVGYTF. The CDR3 nucleotides read TGTGCCAGCAGCCACAGGGGGCGAGTTGGCTACACCTTC.

CDR3: CASSFDGLANNEQFF. The CDR3 DNA reads as TGTGCCAGCAGCTTCGATGGACTAGCGAACAATGAGCAGTTCTTC. This chain joins TRBV9 and TRBJ2-1; 9 bases agree with TRBD2. Germline V gene sequence: CDR1 SGDLS, CDR2 YYNGEE. The V segment lost 4 bases and the J segment 5 bases; nucleotides outside the gene matches: 7. The CDR3 consists of 15 residues.

V is TRBV6-6 and J is TRBJ1-2; tentatively, D is TRBD1 (5 bases). In germline, CDR1 is MNHNY, CDR2 SVGAGI (reference sequence). The CDR3 has 13 amino acids. V was shortened by 2 bases and J by 8 bases, with 12 bases between the two germline ends. The CDR3 bases are TGTGCCAGCAGTTACGATATAGGACAAGGCTACACCTTC. Amino acid sequence: CASSYDIGQGYTF.

DNA for the CDR3: TGTGCCAGCAGCTTGCCCAGACGGTGGAGAATCCGTCGTGGCTACACCTTC. It is translated as CASSLPRRWRIRRGYTF. The chain employs TRBV5-8 and TRBJ1-2, with no clear D. V was pared by 1 base and J by 7 bases, with 23 bases between. Germline CDR1 and CDR2: SGHTS and YDEGEE. The CDR3 consists of 17 residues.

CDR3 in DNA: TGTGCCAGTAGTATGGCAATTACTAATGAAAAACTGTTTTTT. Its translation is CASSMAITNEKLFF. The chain employs TRBV19 and TRBJ1-4, with no clear D. With 3 bases removed from V and 2 bases from J, the gap between germline ends came to 7 bases. Germline values: CDR1 LNHDA, CDR2 SQIVND (reference sequence). The CDR3 contains 14 residues.

This chain's CDR3 is CSVGTYNEKLFF. The CDR3, as DNA: TGCAGCGTTGGCACCTATAATGAAAAACTGTTTTTT. The V and J genes are TRBV29-1 and TRBJ1-4; D gene ambiguous. The CDR3 spans 12 residues. Germline V CDR1 and CDR2: SQVTM, ANQGSEA. V was shortened by 4 bases and J by 4 bases, with 7 bases between the two germline ends.

This rearrangement joins TRBV11-1 to TRBJ2-7, with D uncertain. The CDR3 length is 14 residues. V shed 7 bases and J shed 2 bases, with 15 bases lying between them. The germline V gene has CDR1 SGHAT and CDR2 FQDESV (reference sequence). The CDR3 DNA is TGTGCCAGCACCAAAAACGAAGGGCCCTACGAGCAGTACTTC. It yields the protein CASTKNEGPYEQYF.

The chain couples TRBV7-8 to TRBJ2-1, with D perhaps given as TRBD1 or TRBD2 (7 bases each). This CDR3 spans 15 amino acids. Trimming cost V 5 bases and J 2 bases, with 13 bases left between them. Germline CDR1 reads SGHVS; CDR2 reads FQNEAQ. CDR3 region: CASSPRGGTYNEQFF. CDR3 nucleotide sequence: TGTGCCAGCAGCCCCAGGGGGGGTACCTACAATGAGCAGTTCTTC.

The rearrangement links TRBV6-1 to TRBJ1-5; unclear D gene. Germline CDR1 MNHNS, CDR2 SASEGT. V lost 2 bases and J lost 7, with 15 bases in between. The CDR3 sequence is 15 residues long. CDR3 sequence (DNA): TGTGCCAGCAGTGAATTCAGGATTGGCTTCCAGCCCCAGCATTTT. It encodes CASSEFRIGFQPQHF.

In its sample, this clone was seen once. The V gene is TRBV5-8, the J gene TRBJ2-2; D is undetermined. The V end was cut by 4 bases, the J end by 5 bases, with 18 bases between. Germline values: CDR1 SGHTS, CDR2 YDEGEE. The CDR3 covers 16 residues. In nucleotides, the CDR3 is TGTGCCAGCAGCAACCGCTACTTATCCTCAACCGGGGAGCTGTTTTTT. Its protein product is CASSNRYLSSTGELFF.

The CDR3 here is CASSVAGAFEQYF. The CDR3 bases are TGTGCCAGCAGCGTAGCGGGGGCTTTCGAGCAGTACTTC. The J gene is TRBJ2-7, the V gene TRBV5-6; 9 positions match TRBD2. The trim removed 4 bases at V and 6 bases at J, leaving 5 bases unmatched. Germline CDR1 and CDR2: SGHDT and YYEEEE. This CDR3 spans 13 amino acids.

J is TRBJ2-5 and V is TRBV7-6; no definite D call. This CDR3 has 14 residues. V gave up 5 bases and J gave up 1 base, with 11 bases separating them. CDR1 SGHVS and CDR2 FNYEAQ come from the germline V gene. This CDR3 is CASSPSKFQETQYF. The CDR3 DNA is TGTGCCAGCAGCCCCTCGAAGTTCCAAGAGACCCAGTACTTC.

The rearrangement links TRBV5-1 to TRBJ2-2; D is ambiguous. V lost 4 bases, J lost 0 bases, and 10 bases lay in between. Germline CDR1 SGHRS, CDR2 YFSETQ. The length of the CDR3 is 15 residues. The CDR3 sequence: CASSPDRANTGELFF. CDR3 bases: TGCGCCAGCAGCCCGGACCGGGCGAACACCGGGGAGCTGTTTTTT. The full variable domain, its missing parts supplied by reference TRBV5-1 and TRBJ2-2, is KAGVTQTPRYLIKTRGQQVTLSCSPISGHRSVSWYQQTPGQGLQFLFEYFSETQRNKGNFPGRFSGRQFSNSRSEMNVSTLELGDSALYLCASSPDRANTGELFFGEGSRLTVL.

This clone showed up just once. This chain uses TRBV7-9 with TRBJ1-3; the D is unclear. Germline values: CDR1 SEHNR, CDR2 FQNEAQ (reference sequence). V shed 2 bases and J shed 2 bases, with 1 base lying between them. The CDR3 is 12 residues long. The CDR3, as DNA: TGTGCCAGCAGCTTACCTGGAAACACCATATATTTT. It is translated as CASSLPGNTIYF.

The chain employs TRBV7-2 and TRBJ2-2, with 9 bases identical to TRBD2. Looked up from germline, CDR1 is SGHTA and CDR2 is FQGNSA. J gave up 1 base and V 2 bases, and 2 bases lay outside the gene matches. The CDR3 totals 16 residues. The CDR3 nucleotides are TGTGCCAGCAGCTTACAACTAGCGGGGAACACCGGGGAGCTGTTTTTT. Its protein is CASSLQLAGNTGELFF.

V and J are TRBV6-4 and TRBJ2-3, with a weak D call TRBD2 (7 bases). V was shortened by 8 bases and J by 1 base, with 13 bases between the two germline ends. CDR3 size: 14 residues. In germline, CDR1 is MRHNA, CDR2 SNTAGT. The chain's CDR3 is CASGAGAGTDTQYF. The CDR3, as DNA: TGTGCCAGCGGGGCGGGGGCAGGCACAGATACGCAGTATTTT.

The chain combines TRBV7-2 with TRBJ2-7; D call uncertain. Trimming took off 2 bases at V and 8 bases at J, with 10 bases between the two ends. The CDR3 spans 12 residues. In germline, CDR1 is SGHTA, CDR2 FQGNSA. The CDR3 bases are TGTGCCAGCAGCTTACCCCTCGGACAGCAGTACTTC. Protein: CASSLPLGQQYF.

This chain links TRBV19 with TRBJ2-7; D might be TRBD1 (5 bases). V lost 1 base, J lost 5 bases, and 12 bases lay in between. Germline V gene lookup returns CDR1 LNHDA and CDR2 SQIVND (reference sequence). CDR3 length: 14 amino acids. CDR3 DNA: TGTGCCAGTAGTATAGTAGCAGGGATTCACGAGCAGTACTTC. Translating gives CASSIVAGIHEQYF.

The chain carries TRBV5-4 and TRBJ1-2; D may be TRBD1 (6 bases). Germline CDR1 SGHNT, CDR2 YYREEE (reference sequence). The CDR3 spans 15 residues. V was clipped by 4 bases and J by 5 bases, with 18 bases between them. Here the CDR3 DNA reads TGTGCCAGCAGCCCCAAGGACAGTTTAGGGTATGGCTACACCTTC. It translates to CASSPKDSLGYGYTF.

As regards this clone: Other DNA variants within this sample encode the same CDR3. V usage is TRBV7-2 and J usage is TRBJ1-5; D remains ambiguous. Per germline, CDR1 SGHTA and CDR2 FQGNSA. V was cut by 5 bases and J by 3 bases, with 11 bases left in between. This CDR3 region has 14 residues. In DNA, the CDR3 is TGTGCCAGCAGCCTAGAAAGGTACAATCAGCCCCAGCATTTT. Amino acids: CASSLERYNQPQHF. Full variable domain (outside the CDR3, taken from reference TRBV7-2 and TRBJ1-5): GAGVSQSPSNKVTEKGKDVELRCDPISGHTALYWYRQSLGQGLEFLIYFQGNSAPDKSGLPSDRFSAERTGGSVSTLTIQRTQQEDSAVYLCASSLERYNQPQHFGDGTRLSIL.

This clone was counted a single time. The chain uses TRBV4-1 and TRBJ2-3, with 7 bases matching TRBD1. The CDR3 runs to 15 residues. The J segment lost 3 bases and the V segment lost 4 bases, leaving 7 bases of the junction unmatched. Germline lookup yields CDR1 MGHRA and CDR2 YSYEKL. The CDR3 protein is CASSRQGVLTDTQYF. In DNA, the CDR3 is TGCGCCAGCAGCCGTCAGGGGGTGTTGACAGATACGCAGTATTTT.

The chain joins TRBV28 to TRBJ1-5; D ambiguous. The CDR3 consists of 15 residues. Trimming removed 2 bases from V and 1 base from J, with 9 bases in between. Germline lookup yields CDR1 MDHEN and CDR2 SYDVKM. The CDR3 nucleotides read TGTGCCAGCAGTTTACGGCAGTGGAGCAATCAGCCCCAGCATTTT. Encoded protein: CASSLRQWSNQPQHF. Full variable domain (missing parts from reference TRBV28 and TRBJ1-5): DVKVTQSSRYLVKRTGEKVFLECVQDMDHENMFWYRQDPGLGLRLIYFSYDVKMKEKGDIPEGYSVSREKKERFSLILESASTNQTSMYLCASSLRQWSNQPQHFGDGTRLSIL.